These 28 T cell receptor beta chains share one sample of origin, sequenced in a study of T cells after yellow fever vaccination. TCRdb used MiXCR to reprocess the 5' RACE reads, holding one entry per CDR3 protein. The sample shows about 52,000 distinct CDR3 sequences, 6% to 8.5% of them seen only once. Sequenced here: CD8+ T cells not binding an NS4B(214-222) dextramer, sorted from PBMCs, sampled more than 40 days after the first yellow fever vaccination. These receptors all come from a man aged 18 to 29 who received the YFV17D yellow fever vaccine.

This clonotype was seen ten or more times. The CDR3 DNA follows: TGTGCCAGCTCCTTATTGGCGGGGGGTTACTACGAGCAGTACTTC. Residues: CASSLLAGGYYEQYF. The chain joins TRBV6-1 to TRBJ2-7, with TRBD2 matching 8 bases. Germline CDR1 reads MNHNS; CDR2 reads SASEGT. The CDR3 covers 15 residues. With 8 bases clipped from V and 3 bases from J, the junction kept 12 bases outside the gene matches.

This clonotype was seen many times. The V call is TRBV28, the J call TRBJ2-1; 10 bases fit TRBD2. The germline V gene has CDR1 MDHEN and CDR2 SYDVKM. V lost 3 bases and J lost 7; bases outside the gene matches: 6. This CDR3 region has 15 residues. CDR3 residues: CASSFPSGGANEQFF. CDR3 nucleotide sequence: TGTGCCAGCAGTTTCCCCAGCGGGGGGGCGAATGAGCAGTTCTTC.

The table lists this clonotype with many counts. The V call is TRBV20-1, the J call TRBJ2-1, with D perhaps TRBD2 (5 bases). In germline, CDR1 is DFQATT, CDR2 SNEGSKA (reference sequence). Deletions cut 3 bases from V and 9 bases from J, with 12 bases between. The CDR3 has 12 residues. The CDR3 DNA reads as TGCAGTGCTAGCTCCCCGGCGGGTGAGCAGTTCTTC. Protein product: CSASSPAGEQFF.

This clonotype has more than one count but fewer than ten. CDR3 amino acids: CASSFRYNEQFF. The CDR3 DNA is TGTGCCAGCAGCTTTCGGTACAATGAGCAGTTCTTC. V and J are TRBV7-8 and TRBJ2-1; no reliable D call. The CDR3 consists of 12 residues. Trimming took 3 bases from V and 4 from J, leaving 4 bases between them. Germline CDR1 reads SGHVS; CDR2 reads FQNEAQ.

The gene calls are TRBV12-3 or TRBV12-4 and TRBJ2-5; 11 bases are a match to TRBD2. This CDR3 has 14 amino acids. V lost 3 bases to trimming and J lost 5 bases; unmatched junction nucleotides: 2. In DNA, the CDR3 is TGTGCCAGCAGTTTTAGCGGGGGGGCCGAGACCCAGTACTTC. This gives the protein CASSFSGGAETQYF.

This clonotype was recorded a few times. This chain connects TRBV6-5 to TRBJ1-1; possible D gene TRBD1, 5 bases. CDR1 and CDR2 (germline): MNHEY, SVGAGI. The CDR3 is 15 residues long. The V end lost 2 bases, the J end lost 2 bases, and 12 bases lay between the germline ends. Written as DNA, the CDR3 is TGTGCCAGCAGTTACCTACGGGGCATTAACACTGAAGCTTTCTTT. This gives the protein CASSYLRGINTEAFF.

Here the CDR3 reads CASSPRDTLIAGELFF. The CDR3 nucleotides are TGTGCCAGCAGTCCACGGGACACCCTTATAGCCGGGGAGCTGTTTTTT. The chain links TRBV27 to TRBJ2-2; tentative D call: TRBD1 (6 bases). Germline V lookup: CDR1 MNHEY, CDR2 SMNVEV (reference sequence). The CDR3 covers 16 residues. Trimming pared 5 bases from V and 6 bases from J, leaving 19 bases between.

This clonotype was seen at least ten times. The gene calls are TRBV4-1 and TRBJ2-7; tentative D call: TRBD1 (6 bases). Germline V CDR1 and CDR2: MGHRA, YSYEKL. With 3 bases removed from V and 6 bases from J, the gap between germline ends came to 15 bases. CDR3 length: 14 residues. This CDR3 is CASSQVQGIGEQYV. The DNA for the CDR3 is TGCGCCAGCAGCCAGGTTCAGGGGATCGGCGAGCAGTACGTC.

The table lists this clonotype with many counts. This chain joins TRBV21-1 and TRBJ1-2; the D call TRBD1 from the table was never checked on the DNA. TRBV21-1 is an annotated pseudogene. CDR3 size: 14 residues. The CDR3: CASSEDRDSCGYTF. CDR3 bases: TGTGCCAGCAGCGAAGACAGGGACAGCTGTGGCTACACCTTC.

This clonotype was observed at least ten times. The rearrangement links TRBV12-3 or TRBV12-4 to TRBJ2-7; 9 bases agree with TRBD1. Trimming at V came to 6 bases and at J to 3 bases, leaving 6 bases not matched to a gene. CDR3 length: 14 residues. CDR3 bases: TGTGCCAGCAGCCTGGGACAGGGCTACTACGAGCAGTACTTC. Protein product: CASSLGQGYYEQYF.

V is TRBV4-3 and J is TRBJ1-1, with D possibly TRBD1 on 5 matching bases. This CDR3 comprises 14 residues. Trimming shortened V by 1 base and J by 7 bases, and 13 bases separated the two germline ends. Germline V gives CDR1 LGHNA, CDR2 YSLEER. In nucleotides, the CDR3 is TGCGCCAGCAGCCAAGGAAGGGGACTGGATGAAGCTTTCTTT. It specifies CASSQGRGLDEAFF.

This clonotype appeared many times. The chain uses TRBV29-1 and TRBJ2-2; 8 bases are shared with TRBD1. The trim removed 4 bases at V and 3 bases at J, leaving 10 bases unmatched. CDR1 SQVTM and CDR2 ANQGSEA come from the germline V gene. This CDR3 has 16 amino acids. The CDR3 nucleotides read TGCAGCGTTGGCCGGGACAGGAGTACGTACACCGGGGAGCTGTTTTTT. Translating it yields CSVGRDRSTYTGELFF.

This clonotype was counted at least ten times. The chain is built from TRBV27 and TRBJ1-1; D is perhaps TRBD1 (6 bases). There are 16 residues in the CDR3. The ends were cut back, 1 base at V and 4 bases at J, with 16 bases in the middle. Looked up from germline, CDR1 is MNHEY and CDR2 is SMNVEV (reference sequence). The CDR3 is CASSLYGGELGTEAFF. CDR3 sequence (DNA): TGTGCCAGCAGTTTATACGGGGGCGAGTTGGGCACTGAAGCTTTCTTT.

This clonotype was picked up a small number of times. J is TRBJ1-1 and V is TRBV12-5; 9 bases agree with TRBD1. Per the germline V gene, CDR1 is LGHNT and CDR2 is FRNRAP. The CDR3 consists of 14 residues. V dropped 1 base and J dropped 8; count of bases not matched to a gene: 5. The CDR3 loop is CASGLGTGVMEAFF. The CDR3 DNA sequence: TGTGCTAGTGGTTTGGGGACAGGGGTTATGGAAGCTTTCTTT.

The chain has TRBV29-1 and TRBJ2-5; 10 bases map to TRBD2. The CDR3 spans 18 residues. Germline V gene lookup returns CDR1 SQVTM and CDR2 ANQGSEA. Losses at the gene ends were 3 bases for V and 1 base for J; bases not matched to a gene: 14. CDR3 loop: CSVDGLAVLTKSQETQYF. The CDR3 nucleotides read TGCAGCGTTGATGGACTAGCGGTTCTTACCAAATCCCAAGAGACCCAGTACTTC.

Written as DNA, the CDR3 is TGTGCCAGTAGTATACGGGCACATCGACGGGAACAGCCCCAGCATTTT. Its translation is CASSIRAHRREQPQHF. This sequence joins TRBV19 and TRBJ1-5; the D is unclear. Trimming pared 2 bases from V and 7 bases from J, leaving 18 bases between. The CDR3 is 16 amino acids. From germline, CDR1 is LNHDA and CDR2 SQIVND (reference sequence).

This clonotype was observed many times. The genes are TRBV11-2 and TRBJ2-1; D possibly corresponds to TRBD1 (6 bases). Germline V CDR1 and CDR2: SGHAT, FQNNGV. The CDR3 length is 15 residues. The V end was cut by 4 bases, the J end by 0 bases, with 10 bases between. CDR3 in DNA: TGTGCCAGCAGCTGGACAGCCCACTCCTACAATGAGCAGTTCTTC. Protein sequence: CASSWTAHSYNEQFF.

This clonotype has a count of ten or more. The chain has TRBV6-4 and TRBJ2-6; no clear D gene. V lost 0 bases to trimming and J lost 1 base, with 4 bases between them. The germline gives CDR1 MRHNA, CDR2 SNTAGT. The CDR3 spans 15 residues. CDR3: CASSDSKSGANVLTF. The CDR3, as DNA: TGTGCCAGCAGTGACTCGAAATCTGGGGCCAACGTCCTGACTTTC.

This clonotype was counted only a few times. The V call is TRBV6-5, the J call TRBJ2-3; D is ambiguous. V was pared by 6 bases and J by 2 bases, with 15 bases between. This CDR3 is 15 amino acids long. Per germline, CDR1 MNHEY and CDR2 SVGAGI. CDR3 in DNA: TGTGCCAGCAGCCCCTCGGTCTCCCCCACAGATACGCAGTATTTT. Protein sequence: CASSPSVSPTDTQYF.

CDR3 coding DNA: TGTGCCAGCAGCAGACTAGCGGGGGGGCTTTACGAGCAGTACGTC. Translating gives CASSRLAGGLYEQYV. The chain has TRBV7-2 and TRBJ2-7; TRBD2 matches 14 bases. With 5 bases clipped from V and 4 bases from J, the junction kept 4 bases outside the gene matches. The germline V gene encodes CDR1 SGHTA and CDR2 FQGNSA. The CDR3 is 15 residues long.

This clonotype was recorded at least ten times. This chain links TRBV12-3 or TRBV12-4 with TRBJ1-1; D is possibly TRBD1 (5 bases). The CDR3 contains 14 residues. The V and J ends lost 3 bases and 4 bases respectively, with 12 bases between them. CDR3 sequence reads: CASSFGRAGTEAFF. CDR3 DNA sequence: TGTGCCAGCAGTTTCGGCAGGGCGGGCACTGAAGCTTTCTTT.

The genes are TRBV6-2 or TRBV6-3 and TRBJ2-5, with 8 bases lining up with TRBD2. The CDR3 extends over 16 amino acids. V gave up 7 bases and J gave up 0 bases; unmatched junction bases: 10. Germline-derived CDR1 and CDR2 are MNHEY and SVGEGT. CDR3 protein: CASNYGPAGDQETQYF. For the CDR3, the DNA is TGTGCCAGCAACTACGGCCCAGCGGGGGACCAAGAGACCCAGTACTTC.

By sample share, this clonotype is medium-sized. The gene calls are TRBV12-3 or TRBV12-4 and TRBJ2-7; 9 bases agree with TRBD2. V was pared by 3 bases and J by 7 bases, with 7 bases of the junction left unmatched. CDR3 size: 14 residues. The CDR3 is CASSFGGGAGEQYF. CDR3 nucleotides: TGTGCCAGCAGTTTTGGCGGGGGGGCCGGTGAGCAGTACTTC.

This clonotype was seen repeatedly, ten times or more. The chain employs TRBV29-1 and TRBJ2-7; 8 bases line up with TRBD1. Germline-derived CDR1 and CDR2 are SQVTM and ANQGSEA. V was clipped by 6 bases and J by 3 bases; unmatched bases: 10. The CDR3 has 14 residues. This CDR3 reads CSVDGQGEGYEQYF. The CDR3 DNA reads TGCAGCGTAGATGGACAGGGTGAGGGCTACGAGCAGTACTTC.

The chain uses TRBV7-9 and TRBJ1-3; D unresolved. V was clipped by 1 base and J by 6 bases, with 7 bases between them. CDR1 is SEHNR and CDR2 is FQNEAQ in the germline V gene (reference sequence). The CDR3 extends over 13 amino acids. CDR3 in DNA: TGTGCCAGCAGCTTAGGGGAGGAAAACACCATATATTTT. Residues: CASSLGEENTIYF.

There are many counts of this clonotype. The chain uses TRBV12-3 or TRBV12-4 and TRBJ2-7, with D perhaps matching TRBD1 (5 bases). V was pared by 3 bases and J by 4 bases, with 13 bases between. The CDR3 has 14 residues. The CDR3 here is CASSLGHLGYEQYF. CDR3 nucleotide sequence: TGTGCCAGCAGTTTGGGGCACCTAGGGTACGAGCAGTACTTC.

This chain uses TRBV5-4 with TRBJ1-1; D is uncertain. This CDR3 has 12 amino acids. The V end lost 2 bases, the J end lost 8 bases, and 10 bases lay between the germline ends. CDR1 SGHNT and CDR2 YYREEE come from the germline V gene (reference sequence). This CDR3 is CASSFGKREAFF. DNA for the CDR3: TGTGCCAGCAGCTTCGGTAAACGAGAAGCTTTCTTT.

V and J are TRBV20-1 and TRBJ2-7; 7 positions match TRBD2. V lost 6 bases to trimming and J lost 6 bases; unmatched junction nucleotides: 14. Germline loops: CDR1 DFQATT, CDR2 SNEGSKA (reference sequence). The CDR3 covers 14 residues. CDR3 in amino acids: CSARKGSGGFEQYF. The CDR3 DNA reads TGCAGTGCCCGAAAGGGCTCCGGGGGGTTCGAGCAGTACTTC.